This TCR beta chain came from a study of early T cells in non-severe SARS-CoV-2 infection. Study-wide background: With bulk RNA from unsorted whole blood as input, sequencing yielded unpaired chains.

As part of library construction, unique molecular identifiers were attached to individual cDNA molecules. TCRdb reanalysed the 5' RACE reads using MiXCR and keeps one entry per CDR3 protein. This sample has about 100,000 distinct CDR3 sequences, with around 13% found just once. V was clipped by 4 bases and J by 0 bases; unmatched bases: 3. Germline V gene sequence: CDR1 SGHTA, CDR2 FQGTGA. CDR3 length equals 15 residues. Broader study findings: A preference for anti-spike CD8 responses marked VDJdb matching, which missed private and CD4 specificities.

For this clonotype: Its cognate antigen is unknown.

The sequenced sample was whole blood. This chain connects TRBV7-3 to TRBJ2-1, with 7 bases lining up with TRBD1. The origin of this receptor is an adult who was a healthcare worker with PCR-confirmed SARS-CoV-2 infection or an uninfected control (not recorded which). The CDR3 DNA reads TGTGCCAGCAGCTGGAACAGGGGCTCCTACAATGAGCAGTTCTTC. It codes for CASSWNRGSYNEQFF.